The rows below give T cell receptor beta chains drawn from one sample of a study of T cell responses to AZD1222 COVID-19 vaccine. Sequenced by immunoSEQ multiplex PCR; TCRdb stores in-frame clones only, minus some. Seen in this sample are more than 110,000 clones; the ten most common clones hold 2.2%. The material sequenced was peripheral blood. These receptors all come from an adult in good health. The CDR3 runs from the conserved cysteine through the conserved F or W. D genes are given only for firm matches.

D: .
V: TRBV3-1/TRBV3-2
J: TRBJ1-2
CDR3: CASSQGGGGYTF
DNA: TGTGCCAGCAGCCAAGGAGGAGGCGGCTACACCTTC

D: .
V: TRBV21-1
J: TRBJ1-5
CDR3: CASTVRDQLWGVGQPQHF
DNA: TGTGCCAGCACCGTTCGGGACCAGTTGTGGGGTGTGGGCCAGCCCCAGCATTTT

D: .
V: TRBV12-2
J: TRBJ1-2
CDR3: CASRLAVGQGYYGYTF
DNA: TGTGCAAGTCGCTTAGCGGTGGGACAGGGCTACTATGGCTACACCTTC

D: TRBD2
V: TRBV10-3
J: TRBJ2-5
CDR3: CAIRGSASGGEETQYF
DNA: TGTGCCATCAGGGGTTCGGCTAGCGGGGGGGAAGAGACCCAGTACTTC

D: .
V: TRBV2
J: TRBJ1-3
CDR3: CASSELGNTIYF
DNA: TGTGCCAGCAGTGAACTCGGAAACACCATATATTTT

D: TRBD1
V: TRBV28
J: TRBJ1-5
CDR3: CASSFFWGGGDNQPQHF
DNA: TGTGCCAGCAGTTTCTTCTGGGGAGGGGGCGACAATCAGCCCCAGCATTTT

D: .
V: TRBV19
J: TRBJ1-5
CDR3: CASSIESGQPQHF
DNA: TGTGCCAGTAGTATTGAGTCGGGCCAGCCCCAGCATTTT

D: .
V: TRBV28
J: TRBJ1-5
CDR3: CASIDEGQPQHF
DNA: TGTGCCAGCATCGACGAGGGTCAGCCCCAGCATTTT

D: .
V: TRBV11-3
J: TRBJ1-1
CDR3: CASSLSLSATEAFF
DNA: TGTGCCAGCAGCTTATCCCTATCAGCGACTGAAGCTTTCTTT

D: TRBD2
V: TRBV11-2
J: TRBJ2-1
CDR3: CASSSLAGNYNEQFF
DNA: TGTGCCAGCAGCTCGCTAGCGGGGAACTACAATGAGCAGTTCTTC

D: .
V: TRBV6-2/TRBV6-3
J: TRBJ2-5
CDR3: CASSREGRETQYF
DNA: TGTGCCAGCAGTCGCGAAGGGCGAGAGACCCAGTACTTC

D: .
V: TRBV7-3
J: TRBJ2-5
CDR3: CASSLRGAWGKRKETQYF
DNA: TGTGCCAGCAGCTTAAGAGGGGCTTGGGGCAAGAGAAAAGAGACCCAGTACTTC

D: .
V: TRBV30
J: TRBJ1-2
CDR3: CAWTLKGSNYGYTF
DNA: TGTGCCTGGACCCTTAAAGGCAGTAACTATGGCTACACCTTC

D: TRBD1
V: TRBV7-2
J: TRBJ2-2
CDR3: CASSETGAGELFF
DNA: TGTGCCAGCAGCGAGACAGGGGCCGGGGAGCTGTTTTTT

D: TRBD1
V: TRBV6-5
J: TRBJ1-3
CDR3: CASSQDRGGNTIYF
DNA: TGTGCCAGCAGCCAGGACAGGGGTGGAAACACCATATATTTT

D: TRBD2
V: TRBV5-1
J: TRBJ2-1
CDR3: CARSWGAGGDGEQFF
DNA: TGCGCCCGCAGCTGGGGGGCGGGGGGCGACGGTGAGCAGTTCTTC

D: .
V: TRBV5-1
J: TRBJ1-2
CDR3: CASSFPGVPDGYTF
DNA: TGCGCCAGCAGCTTCCCCGGGGTACCGGATGGCTACACCTTC

D: .
V: TRBV14
J: TRBJ1-4
CDR3: CASSRALQGEKLFF
DNA: TGTGCCAGCAGCCGAGCGTTACAGGGAGAAAAACTGTTTTTT

D: .
V: TRBV19
J: TRBJ1-5
CDR3: CASSMASLSNQPQHF
DNA: TGTGCCAGTAGTATGGCCAGCCTGAGCAATCAGCCCCAGCATTTT

D: .
V: TRBV18
J: TRBJ1-1
CDR3: CASSLTDTEAFF
DNA: TGTGCCAGCTCACTTACCGATACTGAAGCTTTCTTT

D: .
V: TRBV3-1/TRBV3-2
J: TRBJ1-4
CDR3: CASSPMNEKLFF
DNA: TGTGCCAGCAGCCCCATGAATGAAAAACTGTTTTTT

D: .
V: TRBV2
J: TRBJ2-5
CDR3: CASRTGRGETQYF
DNA: TGTGCCAGCCGCACGGGTCGGGGAGAGACCCAGTACTTC

D: .
V: TRBV19
J: TRBJ1-5
CDR3: CASTRTQNQPQHF
DNA: TGTGCCAGTACTCGGACACAGAATCAGCCCCAGCATTTT

D: TRBD2
V: TRBV9
J: TRBJ2-5
CDR3: CASSPGGASLRETQYF
DNA: TGTGCCAGCAGCCCGGGGGGGGCATCCCTAAGGGAGACCCAGTACTTC

D: .
V: TRBV21-1
J: TRBJ2-3
CDR3: CASSNVGGKGTQYF
DNA: TGTGCCAGCAGCAATGTCGGAGGGAAGGGTACGCAGTATTTT

D: .
V: TRBV10-3
J: TRBJ1-2
CDR3: CALGRGDNYGYTF
DNA: TGTGCCTTAGGAAGGGGGGATAACTATGGCTACACCTTC

D: .
V: TRBV7-9
J: TRBJ1-6
CDR3: CASSLYEGSLHF
DNA: TGTGCCAGCAGCTTATACGAGGGGTCCCTCCACTTT

D: TRBD1
V: TRBV11-2
J: TRBJ1-1
CDR3: CASTVNDRGRAFF
DNA: TGTGCCAGCACCGTGAACGACAGGGGGAGAGCTTTCTTT

D: .
V: TRBV5-1
J: TRBJ1-5
CDR3: CASSSEQGGVGNQPQHF
DNA: TGCGCCAGCAGCAGTGAACAGGGTGGGGTAGGGAATCAGCCCCAGCATTTT

D: .
V: TRBV19
J: TRBJ1-2
CDR3: CASSASWGVDGYTF
DNA: TGTGCCAGTAGTGCTTCCTGGGGAGTGGATGGCTACACCTTC

D: .
V: TRBV15
J: TRBJ1-3
CDR3: CATSWGSGNTIYF
DNA: TGTGCCACCAGCTGGGGGTCTGGAAACACCATATATTTT

D: .
V: TRBV5-1
J: TRBJ1-1
CDR3: CASKSSAFF
DNA: TGCGCCAGCAAAAGTTCAGCTTTCTTT

D: .
V: TRBV7-9
J: TRBJ1-5
CDR3: CASSQEPHSNQPQHF
DNA: TGTGCCAGCAGCCAAGAGCCCCATAGCAATCAGCCCCAGCATTTT

D: .
V: TRBV6-6
J: TRBJ2-1
CDR3: CASSYRDNEQFF
DNA: TGTGCCAGCAGTTACCGGGACAATGAGCAGTTCTTC

D: TRBD1
V: TRBV30
J: TRBJ1-2
CDR3: CAWKTGGHGYTF
DNA: TGTGCCTGGAAGACAGGGGGCCATGGCTACACCTTC

D: TRBD1
V: TRBV7-9
J: TRBJ2-2
CDR3: CASSLTGVGELFF
DNA: TGTGCCAGCAGCCTTACAGGGGTCGGGGAGCTGTTTTTT

D: .
V: TRBV30
J: TRBJ2-1
CDR3: CAWTPGRDNNEQFF
DNA: TGTGCCTGGACCCCGGGACGAGATAACAATGAGCAGTTCTTC

D: TRBD1
V: TRBV19
J: TRBJ1-5
CDR3: CASSEDRGRSNQPQHF
DNA: TGTGCCAGTAGTGAGGACAGGGGTCGGAGCAATCAGCCCCAGCATTTT

D: TRBD2
V: TRBV7-3
J: TRBJ2-1
CDR3: CASRSRGADSYNEQFF
DNA: TGTGCCAGCAGATCGCGGGGGGCCGACTCCTACAATGAGCAGTTCTTC

D: .
V: TRBV7-6
J: TRBJ2-7
CDR3: CASSPGTSSSYEQYF
DNA: TGTGCCAGCAGCCCCGGGACCTCGAGCTCCTACGAGCAGTACTTC

D: TRBD1
V: TRBV13
J: TRBJ1-2
CDR3: CASSSGTGDYGYTF
DNA: TGTGCCAGCAGCTCGGGGACAGGGGACTATGGCTACACCTTC

D: .
V: TRBV9
J: TRBJ1-2
CDR3: CASSATAVVGYTF
DNA: TGTGCCAGCAGCGCCACAGCGGTTGTAGGCTACACCTTC

D: TRBD1
V: TRBV25-1
J: TRBJ1-2
CDR3: CASSETGLTNYGYTF
DNA: TGTGCCAGCAGTGAGACAGGGCTCACTAACTATGGCTACACCTTC